This T cell receptor beta chain derives from a study of blood T cell repertoires in COVID-19. Study context: Specimens from acute and convalescent COVID-19 originated in the United States, Italy and Spain. From T cells, B-cell-depleted T cells, or PBMCs came the material, which was cDNA or gDNA.

Trimming removed 5 bases at V and 2 bases at J, with 21 bases between. Per the germline V gene, CDR1 is SGHTA and CDR2 is FQGNSA. The CDR3 consists of 17 residues. Original methodology: Nucleated cell number was recorded as an estimate derived from reference gene primer amplification. The protocol was immunoSEQ multiplex PCR, while the TCRdb copy is restricted to in-frame clones and leaves out a portion. V and J calls and clone size are those listed in that table; D and trimming were worked out from the DNA. The sample lists roughly 140,000 clones, about 87% occurring once. This receptor was taken from a human donor in a cohort sampled during active COVID-19. The sequenced sample consisted of peripheral blood. The chain couples TRBV7-2 to TRBJ1-1; D gene unclear. The CDR3 loop reads CASSPKLGVTHNTEAFF. For the CDR3, the DNA is TGTGCCAGCAGCCCCAAGTTGGGCGTGACACACAACACTGAAGCTTTCTTT.